A selection of T cell receptor beta chains follows, all from one sample in a study of T cells in Graves' hyperthyroidism and ophthalmopathy. MiXCR, run by TCRdb on the multiplex PCR reads, gives a single entry per CDR3 protein. The sample holds about 290,000 distinct CDR3 sequences, about an eighth seen once. The sequenced sample was blood. The origin of the receptors is a woman in her twenties or thirties with Graves' hyperthyroidism that later progressed to Graves' ophthalmopathy. Both conserved end residues are trimmed from each CDR3. Fields, in order: clone size, V gene, CDR3 protein. Part of the rows lack a size; the others show once, few, many or a class for expanded clones.

>few|TRBV6-6
ASSYSARVVVGDQPQH
>many|TRBV28
ASSWGPLGETQY
>NA|TRBV9
ASSVAYSGTGELF
>many|TRBV7-3
ASSLTGGTNEQF
>many|TRBV12-3/TRBV12-4
ASSFISGSSYEQY
>many|TRBV2
ASSVGTEVMNTEAF
>many|TRBV6-2/TRBV6-3
ASSRTGVNWWTEAF
>many|TRBV2
ASSLTTYNEQF
>many|TRBV7-9
ASSLDRGYT
>many|TRBV2
ASNMDRLNTEAF
>many|TRBV6-1
ASSPQGRLNTEAF
>many|TRBV6-1
ASSASWTSGRADTQY
>many|TRBV11-2
ASSYAGQGLYEQY
>many|TRBV7-9
ASSHPDEDRVDSYEQY
>many|TRBV10-3
AISELWTGGDTEAF
>many|TRBV15
ATSRLAGGETQY
>many|TRBV20-1
SARGPPWEGLFYEQY
>many|TRBV7-3
ASSLMGLVSDTQY
>many|TRBV2
ASTTGTGAYEQY
>many|TRBV29-1
SVEDGTGTDTQY
>many|TRBV5-1
ASSSRLAQETQY
>many|TRBV27
ASSFSRQTYEQY
>many|TRBV2
ASSQRAGEKGSTDTQY
>few|TRBV19
ASSIETGGFTEAF